These 4 T cell receptor beta chains share one sample of origin, sequenced in a study of cytomegalovirus exposure and HLA in healthy donors. PCR involved 60 Vbeta and 13 Jbeta primers. Some clones are missing from TCRdb's copy, which holds only in-frame ones; the method was immunoSEQ multiplex PCR. The table has more than 95,000 clones, more than 60% seen once. Sequenced material: PBMCs. Receptors were obtained from a man between 25 and 39 years old in good health and CMV-seronegative.

This clone was detected a few times. The chain uses TRBV4-1 and TRBJ2-2, with D possibly matching TRBD1 (6 bases). Germline assignment: CDR1 MGHRA and CDR2 YSYEKL. The ends were cut back, 2 bases at V and 0 bases at J, with 7 bases in the middle. CDR3 length: 15 amino acids. CDR3 region: CASSQRTANTGELFF. DNA for the CDR3: TGCGCCAGCAGCCAACGGACAGCGAACACCGGGGAGCTGTTTTTT.

The CDR3 sequence: CASSPQTGENQPQHF. CDR3 DNA: TGTGCCAGCAGCCCCCAGACAGGGGAGAATCAGCCCCAGCATTTT. The chain is built from TRBV11-2 and TRBJ1-5; TRBD1 aligns across 8 bases. Per germline, CDR1 SGHAT and CDR2 FQNNGV. The CDR3 covers 15 residues. With 5 bases clipped from V and 4 bases from J, the junction kept 7 bases outside the gene matches.

As for this clone: Other DNA sequences of this sample code for an identical CDR3. The rearrangement joins TRBV29-1 to TRBJ2-2; TRBD2 matches at 13 bases. The CDR3 extends over 16 amino acids. Germline V gene data show CDR1 as SQVTM and CDR2 as ANQGSEA. Trimming removed 1 base from V and 2 bases from J; junction bases left unmatched: 1. CDR3 loop: CSVEGTSGGNTGELFF. The CDR3 nucleotides are TGCAGCGTTGAAGGGACTAGCGGGGGAAACACCGGGGAGCTGTTTTTT.

J is TRBJ2-7 and V is TRBV30, with 9 bases identical to TRBD1. This CDR3 region has 14 residues. The ends lost 1 base at V and 4 bases at J; junction bases unmatched: 5. CDR1 GTSNPN and CDR2 SVGIG come from the germline V gene (reference sequence). The CDR3 protein is CAWSATGGAYEQYF. The CDR3 DNA sequence: TGTGCCTGGAGTGCCACAGGGGGCGCTTACGAGCAGTACTTC.